The entry below gives a single T cell receptor (beta chain) sequence along with its context. Its antigen is not identified. This entry is derived from a study of OX40 agonist ivuxolimab in advanced cancers. Findings of the study overall: Relative to CD4+ cells, CD8+ T cells on average had more expanded clones.

Libraries were prepared by immunoSEQ multiplex PCR; TCRdb keeps only in-frame clonotypes and omits some of them. The table includes around 140,000 clones, 90% detected once. This CDR3 spans 15 amino acids. V was shortened by 0 bases and J by 6 bases, with 15 bases between the two germline ends. Per germline, CDR1 SGDLS and CDR2 YYNGEE. The receptor comes from an adult with an advanced solid tumor such as melanoma, head and neck, liver or kidney cancer. This rearrangement joins TRBV9 to TRBJ1-2; no clear D gene. The sample was CD4+ or CD8+ T cells sorted from blood, taken in a trial of the OX40 agonist ivuxolimab. The CDR3 sequence is CASSVEDRNPDGYTF. CDR3 nucleotides: TGTGCCAGCAGCGTAGAGGACCGAAACCCCGATGGCTACACCTTC. Drawing the rest from reference TRBV9 and TRBJ1-2, the complete variable domain is DSGVTQTPKHLITATGQRVTLRCSPRSGDLSVYWYQQSLDQGLQFLIQYYNGEERAKGNILERFSAQQFPDLHSELNLSSLELGDSALYFCASSVEDRNPDGYTFGSGTRLTVV.